The rows below give T cell receptor beta chains drawn from one sample of a study of Ad26.COV2.S vaccination and SARS-CoV-2 variants. Sequencing used immunoSEQ multiplex PCR; TCRdb keeps in-frame clones, though not all of them. The sample consists of over 250,000 clones, around 87% of them appearing once. The sample here was peripheral blood, taken in a trial of Ad26.COV2.S vaccine versus placebo. Receptors originate from a person aged 18 to 65 who received the Ad26.COV2.S COVID-19 vaccine or a placebo. Both conserved end residues are part of each CDR3. D genes are given only for firm matches. The size of a clone is reported for some rows only, either as once, few or many, or as a class for expanded clones.

D	V	length	J	size	CDR3	DNA
-	TRBV28	15	TRBJ2-1	-	CASTPGDNSYNEQFF	TGTGCCAGCACCCCTGGGGATAACTCCTACAATGAGCAGTTCTTC
-	TRBV29-1	14	TRBJ1-1	-	CSVAARGKNTEAFF	TGCAGCGTCGCCGCCCGGGGGAAGAACACTGAAGCTTTCTTT
-	TRBV19	17	TRBJ1-5	-	CASSIDRRGSGNQPQHF	TGTGCCAGTAGTATAGATCGCAGGGGCTCGGGCAATCAGCCCCAGCATTTT
-	TRBV3-1/TRBV3-2	14	TRBJ1-1	-	CASSFGAALPEAFF	TGTGCCAGCAGTTTCGGGGCCGCCTTACCTGAAGCTTTCTTT
-	TRBV18	16	TRBJ2-1	few	CASSGRQASSYNEQFF	TGTGCCAGCTCAGGTCGACAGGCTAGCTCCTACAATGAGCAGTTCTTC
-	TRBV5-6	14	TRBJ1-2	-	CASSFQERNYGYTF	TGTGCCAGCAGCTTTCAGGAGCGCAACTATGGCTACACCTTC
-	TRBV30	12	TRBJ1-2	once	CAWGDGNYGYTF	TGTGCCTGGGGCGACGGGAACTATGGCTACACCTTC
-	TRBV19	12	TRBJ2-7	-	CASEGNSYEQYF	TGTGCCAGTGAGGGCAATTCCTACGAGCAGTACTTC
-	TRBV2	15	TRBJ1-1	-	CASIKLAPGDTEAFF	TGTGCCAGCATTAAACTGGCGCCGGGGGATACTGAAGCTTTCTTT
-	TRBV2	13	TRBJ1-5	-	CASSSTVYRPQHF	TGTGCCAGCAGTTCGACAGTCTATCGACCCCAGCATTTT
TRBD1	TRBV27	14	TRBJ2-1	-	CASSKTTGLNEQFF	TGTGCCAGCAGTAAGACGACAGGGCTCAATGAGCAGTTCTTC
TRBD1	TRBV7-9	15	TRBJ1-4	once	CASSSNRGANEKLFF	TGTGCCAGCAGCTCAAACAGGGGTGCTAATGAAAAACTGTTTTTT
-	TRBV7-8	16	TRBJ2-7	few	CASSPRAGDPLREQYF	TGTGCCAGCAGCCCCCGGGCAGGGGACCCTCTACGCGAGCAGTACTTC
-	TRBV19	11	TRBJ1-5	-	CASSSPGPWWF	TGTGCCAGTAGTTCTCCCGGTCCGTGGTGGTTT
-	TRBV18	15	TRBJ2-4	-	CASSAPGLAKNIQYF	TGTGCCAGCTCCGCCCCGGGGTTAGCCAAAAACATTCAGTACTTC
-	TRBV27	16	TRBJ1-5	-	CASSLSRQGGGGPQHF	TGTGCCAGCAGTTTATCGAGGCAGGGCGGTGGAGGGCCCCAGCATTTT
TRBD1	TRBV30	13	TRBJ2-7	-	CAWGGQGASEQYF	TGTGCCTGGGGGGGACAGGGGGCGTCCGAGCAGTACTTC
-	TRBV19	13	TRBJ2-7	-	CASSRGRDYEQYF	TGTGCCAGTAGCAGGGGGAGGGACTACGAGCAGTACTTC
-	TRBV4-2	15	TRBJ2-3	-	CASSQELGSPQAQYF	TGTGCCAGCAGCCAAGAATTGGGCTCCCCTCAGGCGCAGTATTTT
-	TRBV5-1	14	TRBJ2-3	-	CASSREGGADTQYF	TGCGCCAGCAGCCGCGAAGGGGGTGCAGATACGCAGTATTTT
-	TRBV9	14	TRBJ1-1	-	CASSVAVGYTEAFF	TGTGCCAGCAGCGTAGCGGTAGGGTACACTGAAGCTTTCTTT
TRBD1	TRBV13	17	TRBJ1-1	-	CASSYGTGGHMNTEAFF	TGTGCCAGCAGCTACGGGACAGGGGGACATATGAACACTGAAGCTTTCTTT
-	TRBV5-1	14	TRBJ2-3	-	CASSLASIPDTQYF	TGCGCCAGCAGCTTGGCTAGTATCCCAGATACGCAGTATTTT
TRBD1	TRBV10-3	16	TRBJ1-2	-	CAISESNQGGSDGYTF	TGTGCCATCAGTGAGTCGAACCAGGGGGGGAGTGATGGCTACACCTTC
TRBD2	TRBV7-9	19	TRBJ2-1	-	CASSLAALAGAPIYNEQFF	TGTGCCAGCAGCTTAGCGGCACTAGCGGGTGCCCCAATCTACAATGAGCAGTTCTTC
-	TRBV6-5	12	TRBJ1-1	-	CASSYIEGEAFF	TGTGCCAGCAGTTATATTGAGGGTGAAGCTTTCTTT
TRBD2	TRBV27	17	TRBJ2-7	-	CASLPMKMGLVINEQYF	TGTGCCAGCTTACCAATGAAGATGGGACTAGTTATCAACGAGCAGTACTTC
-	TRBV6-1	18	TRBJ1-3	-	CASSEAGIVRGSGNTIYF	TGTGCCAGCAGTGAAGCGGGTATTGTAAGAGGCTCTGGAAACACCATATATTTT
TRBD2	TRBV5-6	18	TRBJ2-3	-	CASSVTSGRADSTDTQYF	TGTGCCAGCAGCGTGACTAGCGGGAGGGCCGATAGCACAGATACGCAGTATTTT
TRBD2	TRBV7-2	15	TRBJ2-1	once	CASNRIAGAYNEQFF	TGTGCCAGCAATAGGATAGCGGGGGCATACAATGAGCAGTTCTTC
-	TRBV3-1/TRBV3-2	11	TRBJ1-1	-	CASSSADGAFF	TGTGCCAGCAGCTCGGCGGATGGAGCTTTCTTT
TRBD1	TRBV7-8	15	TRBJ1-1	many	CASSLTGVPNTEAFF	TGTGCCAGCAGCTTGACAGGGGTCCCGAACACTGAAGCTTTCTTT
-	TRBV5-1	15	TRBJ2-4	-	CASSLGGLAKNIQYF	TGCGCCAGCAGCTTAGGTGGGTTGGCCAAAAACATTCAGTACTTC
-	TRBV10-3	11	TRBJ1-2	-	CAISDPGGYTF	TGTGCCATCAGTGACCCGGGGGGCTACACCTTC
TRBD2	TRBV29-1	17	TRBJ2-2	-	CSVEDRSSGRFSGELFF	TGCAGCGTTGAAGATAGGTCTAGCGGGAGATTTTCCGGGGAGCTGTTTTTT
-	TRBV19	14	TRBJ1-1	-	CASTLRTEGTEAFF	TGTGCCAGTACCCTCCGGACAGAAGGAACTGAAGCTTTCTTT
-	TRBV11-2	13	TRBJ1-6	-	CASSLDSNSPLHF	TGTGCCAGCAGCTTGGACAGTAACTCACCCCTCCACTTT
-	TRBV7-3	13	TRBJ1-6	once	CASSYKQDSPLHF	TGTGCCAGCAGCTATAAGCAGGATTCACCCCTCCACTTT
TRBD1	TRBV29-1	16	TRBJ1-2	-	CSVGATDRQNNYGYTF	TGCAGCGTTGGTGCCACGGACAGGCAAAATAACTATGGCTACACCTTC
-	TRBV21-1	14	TRBJ2-7	-	CASSKGDTNYEQYF	TGTGCCAGCAGCAAAGGGGACACCAACTACGAGCAGTACTTC
-	TRBV7-3	14	TRBJ2-1	-	CASSLGLGHNEQFF	TGTGCCAGCAGTCTGGGGCTAGGACACAATGAGCAGTTCTTC
-	TRBV4-1	16	TRBJ1-6	-	CASSRAGSSYNSPLHF	TGCGCCAGCAGCCGGGCGGGGAGCTCCTATAATTCACCCCTCCACTTT
-	TRBV4-1	14	TRBJ2-5	-	CASSQARVGETQYF	TGCGCCAGCAGCCAAGCCAGGGTCGGGGAGACCCAGTACTTC
-	TRBV3-1/TRBV3-2	14	TRBJ1-5	-	CASSQQGTAQPQHF	TGTGCCAGCAGCCAACAGGGTACGGCGCAGCCCCAGCATTTT
-	TRBV7-9	13	TRBJ1-1	-	CASSVTVNTEAFF	TGTGCCAGCAGCGTGACAGTGAACACTGAAGCTTTCTTT
TRBD2	TRBV7-2	17	TRBJ2-3	-	CASSLALTSGGTDTQYF	TGTGCCAGCAGCTTAGCTCTGACTAGCGGAGGGACAGATACGCAGTATTTT
-	TRBV10-3	14	TRBJ2-5	few	CAISESRWGETQYF	TGTGCCATCAGTGAGTCGCGGTGGGGGGAGACCCAGTACTTC
-	TRBV5-4	16	TRBJ1-1	-	CASSLARGAMNTEAFF	TGTGCCAGCAGCTTGGCAAGGGGGGCCATGAACACTGAAGCTTTCTTT
-	TRBV19	14	TRBJ2-6	-	CASSQGTGANVLTF	TGTGCCAGTAGTCAGGGGACTGGGGCCAACGTCCTGACTTTC
-	TRBV4-1	16	TRBJ2-6	-	CASSQVPGTGANVLTF	TGCGCCAGCAGCCAAGTCCCGGGGACGGGGGCCAACGTCCTGACTTTC
-	TRBV12-5	14	TRBJ1-3	-	CASGLTGSGNTIYF	TGTGCTAGTGGTTTGACAGGTTCTGGAAACACCATATATTTT
-	TRBV12-3/TRBV12-4	13	TRBJ1-1	-	CASSPGGGTEAFF	TGTGCCAGCAGTCCGGGCGGGGGCACTGAAGCTTTCTTT
-	TRBV4-1	15	TRBJ2-1	-	CASSQEAQGRNEQFF	TGCGCCAGCAGCCAAGAAGCACAGGGGAGGAATGAGCAGTTCTTC
TRBD1	TRBV5-1	15	TRBJ1-2	-	CASSLAQGADYGYTF	TGCGCCAGCAGCTTGGCGCAGGGGGCAGACTATGGCTACACCTTC
-	TRBV3-1/TRBV3-2	13	TRBJ1-1	few	CASSPREPLEAFF	TGTGCCAGCAGCCCCCGGGAGCCGTTAGAAGCTTTCTTT